These 13 T cell receptor beta chains were sequenced from one sample in a study of blood T cell repertoires in COVID-19. TCRdb keeps only in-frame clones here, not all; method: immunoSEQ multiplex PCR. The sample shows about 260,000 clones, approximately 83% of them seen only once. Sequenced: peripheral blood. These receptors came from a human donor in a cohort sampled during active COVID-19.

CDR3 DNA sequence: TGCAGCGTTGCGTCAGGGGAACTGTACGAGCAGTACTTC. Protein product: CSVASGELYEQYF. V usage is TRBV29-1 and J usage is TRBJ2-7; D possibly corresponds to TRBD1 (6 bases). The CDR3 extends over 13 amino acids. V gave up 4 bases and J gave up 4 bases, with 14 bases separating them. Germline lookup yields CDR1 SQVTM and CDR2 ANQGSEA.

This CDR3 is CATTRGLPSPLHF. CDR3 sequence (DNA): TGTGCCACCACTCGGGGGTTACCTTCACCCCTCCACTTT. J is TRBJ1-6 and V is TRBV28, with a tentative D call TRBD1 (5 bases). Looked up from germline, CDR1 is MDHEN and CDR2 is SYDVKM. The CDR3 length is 13 residues. Trimming stripped 10 bases from V and 9 bases from J, with 16 bases between.

The CDR3 region is CASRPTGVAEKLFF. The CDR3 coding sequence is TGTGCCAGCAGACCAACAGGGGTGGCTGAAAAACTGTTTTTT. This chain uses TRBV28 with TRBJ1-4; 7 bases agree with TRBD1. V was clipped by 6 bases and J by 7 bases; unmatched bases: 8. CDR1 MDHEN and CDR2 SYDVKM come from the germline V gene. The CDR3 loop spans 14 amino acids.

The V and J genes are TRBV4-3 and TRBJ2-1; 10 nucleotides align to TRBD2. Trimming took 4 bases from V and 8 from J; bases not matched to a gene: 5. CDR1 LGHNA and CDR2 YSLEER come from the germline V gene. This CDR3 region has 14 residues. In DNA form, the CDR3 reads TGCGCCAGCAGCCTCACTAGCGGGACGGATGAGCAGTTCTTC. Amino acids: CASSLTSGTDEQFF.

This sequence joins TRBV19 and TRBJ2-7; the match to TRBD2 covers 11 bases. The CDR3 contains 19 residues. The trim removed 9 bases at V and 1 base at J, leaving 20 bases unmatched. Germline V CDR1 and CDR2: LNHDA, SQIVND (reference sequence). The CDR3 nucleotides read TGTGCCAGCTCAACGATTGGGACTAGCGGACCCTTGGGGTCCTACGAGCAGTACTTC. Amino acids: CASSTIGTSGPLGSYEQYF. The whole variable domain, filled in from reference TRBV19 and TRBJ2-7, reads DGGITQSPKYLFRKEGQNVTLSCEQNLNHDAMYWYRQDPGQGLRLIYYSQIVNDFQKGDIAEGYSVSREKKESFPLTVTSAQKNPTAFYLCASSTIGTSGPLGSYEQYFGPGTRLTVT.

The chain has TRBV14 and TRBJ2-2; possibly TRBD1 for D (6 bases). CDR1 and CDR2 (germline): SGHDN, FVKESK. V shed 4 bases and J shed 6 bases, with 12 bases lying between them. This CDR3 contains 14 residues. In DNA form, the CDR3 reads TGTGCCAGCAGCCTCCTAGGGGGTGCCGGGGAGCTGTTTTTT. As protein: CASSLLGGAGELFF.

The gene calls are TRBV5-1 and TRBJ2-1; 12 bases align to TRBD2. From germline, CDR1 is SGHRS and CDR2 YFSETQ. The V segment lost 4 bases and the J segment 7 bases; nucleotides outside the gene matches: 3. This CDR3 region has 14 residues. CDR3 amino acids: CASSDLAGGNEQFF. CDR3 in DNA: TGCGCCAGCAGCGACCTAGCGGGAGGGAATGAGCAGTTCTTC.

The gene calls are TRBV18 and TRBJ2-7; 10 bases agree with TRBD1. CDR3 size: 15 residues. J gave up 2 bases and V 5 bases, and 6 bases lay outside the gene matches. Per germline, CDR1 KGHSH and CDR2 LQKENI. CDR3 residues: CASSGTGVATYEQYF. CDR3 coding DNA: TGTGCCAGCTCAGGGACAGGGGTGGCGACCTACGAGCAGTACTTC.

This chain connects TRBV10-3 to TRBJ2-1; 13 bases map to TRBD2. J was trimmed by 4 bases and V by 6 bases; bases with no gene match: 6. The CDR3 sequence is 16 residues long. Germline V lookup: CDR1 ENHRY, CDR2 SYGVKD. The CDR3 region has the DNA TGTGCCATCAGCCGGACTAGCGGGAGAGGTTACAATGAGCAGTTCTTC. Amino acids: CAISRTSGRGYNEQFF.

This sequence joins TRBV24-1 and TRBJ1-5, with 7 positions matching TRBD1. This CDR3 contains 15 residues. The ends lost 3 bases at V and 4 bases at J; junction bases unmatched: 5. Germline CDR1 reads KGHDR; CDR2 reads SFDVKD. Written as DNA, the CDR3 is TGTGCCACCAGTGATCACTCGACAGGGAATCAGCCCCAGCATTTT. Amino acids: CATSDHSTGNQPQHF.

The V call is TRBV19, the J call TRBJ2-3, with a weak D call TRBD2 (6 bases). V was pared by 4 bases and J by 1 base, with 15 bases between. This CDR3 spans 16 amino acids. CDR1 and CDR2 from the germline V gene are LNHDA and SQIVND (reference sequence). In DNA, the CDR3 is TGTGCCAGTAGTAGAATGGCGGGGAGCCGCACAGATACGCAGTATTTT. Translation: CASSRMAGSRTDTQYF.

V gene TRBV19 combines with J gene TRBJ2-6; 11 positions agree with TRBD1. Per the germline V gene, CDR1 is LNHDA and CDR2 is SQIVND (reference sequence). Trimming at V came to 7 bases and at J to 2 bases, leaving 19 bases not matched to a gene. The CDR3 spans 21 residues. DNA of the CDR3: TGTGCCAGTACTACGACCGGGACAGGGGGTCCCCTCCTACCTGGGGCCAACGTCCTGACTTTC. Translated, it gives CASTTTGTGGPLLPGANVLTF.

The V gene is TRBV18, the J gene TRBJ2-1, with 13 bases fitting TRBD2. The CDR3 has 16 amino acids. Germline CDR1 reads KGHSH; CDR2 reads LQKENI. V lost 5 bases and J lost 2; bases outside the gene matches: 3. CDR3 sequence: CASSTGTSGTYNEQFF. For the CDR3, the DNA is TGTGCCAGCTCAACTGGGACTAGCGGGACCTACAATGAGCAGTTCTTC.